What follows are 24 T cell receptor beta chains derived from one specimen sequenced in a study of blood T cell repertoires in COVID-19 (dated by TCRdb to the early 2020s). Library preparation was by the immunoSEQ multiplex PCR assay. Sourced from immuneACCESS, this table was stored by TCRdb with only in-frame sequences that have V and J called. A share of the clones is absent; for the studies checked, an unresolved V gene accounts for under half, and the remainder has no known explanation. The sample table records 150,000 or so clones; about 80% of these occur just once. The ten largest clonotypes hold about 9.2% of the sample. Source material: PBMCs or T cells enriched from blood (not recorded which). Receptors were obtained from a man aged 50 to 60 who had recovered from COVID-19.

This clone has just one count. The CDR3 sequence is CASSHGNRGTNEKLFF. CDR3 DNA: TGTGCCAGCAGCCATGGTAACAGGGGAACTAATGAAAAACTGTTTTTT. The rearrangement joins TRBV25-1 to TRBJ1-4, with 7 bases identical to TRBD1. J lost 1 base, V lost 6 bases, and 8 bases had no gene match. The CDR3 runs to 16 residues. Looked up from germline, CDR1 is MGHDK and CDR2 is SYGVNS.

The J gene is TRBJ2-7, the V gene TRBV3-1 (or the pseudogene TRBV3-2), with D possibly TRBD1 on 6 matching bases. Germline CDR1 LGHDT, CDR2 YNNKEL (reference sequence). V dropped 1 base and J dropped 2 bases, with 12 bases sitting between them. This CDR3 has 15 residues. CDR3 nucleotides: TGTGCCAGCAGCCAAGGCAGGACAGATACCTACGAGCAGTACTTC. As protein: CASSQGRTDTYEQYF.

V gene TRBV14 combines with J gene TRBJ1-4, with D hard to call. V was pared by 0 bases and J by 10 bases, with 18 bases between. From germline, CDR1 is SGHDN and CDR2 FVKESK. CDR3 length equals 16 residues. CDR3: CASSQDLSGGGGKLFF. The CDR3 DNA reads as TGTGCCAGCAGCCAAGACCTCTCGGGAGGAGGAGGAAAACTGTTTTTT.

Here the CDR3 reads CASSPMGQGWPYEQYF. The CDR3 bases are TGTGCCAGCAGCCCCATGGGACAGGGGTGGCCCTACGAGCAGTACTTC. The J gene is TRBJ2-7, the V gene TRBV21-1; the table's D call, TRBD1, has no DNA check behind it. TRBV21-1 is listed as a pseudogene. The CDR3 consists of 16 residues.

This clone was recorded only once. Within the sample, other DNA sequences also encode this same CDR3. V and J are TRBV9 and TRBJ2-3, with 10 bases aligning to TRBD2. This CDR3 region has 16 residues. V lost 3 bases, J lost 1 base, and 5 bases stayed unmatched. Germline V gives CDR1 SGDLS, CDR2 YYNGEE. The CDR3 DNA is TGTGCCAGCAGCGCCCCGGGGACTAGCGGCACAGATACGCAGTATTTT. As protein: CASSAPGTSGTDTQYF.

The J gene is TRBJ2-2, the V gene TRBV7-2, with a possible D match to TRBD2 (6 bases). V was trimmed by 5 bases and J by 6 bases, leaving 16 bases between them. This CDR3 has 15 residues. Germline V lookup: CDR1 SGHTA, CDR2 FQGNSA. The CDR3 DNA reads TGTGCCAGCAGCCCCCCGGGGGTTCGGTCCGGGGAGCTGTTTTTT. Protein sequence: CASSPPGVRSGELFF.

The V and J genes are TRBV5-4 and TRBJ2-2; a weak D match, TRBD1 (6 bases). This CDR3 comprises 15 residues. The germline CDR1 and CDR2 sequences are SGHNT and YYREEE (reference sequence). The germline V and J ends were trimmed by 7 bases and 3 bases, with 16 bases remaining between them. As DNA, the CDR3 is TGTGCCAGCGGCCCATCAGGGGCTCACACCGGGGAGCTGTTTTTT. Amino acid sequence: CASGPSGAHTGELFF. Supplemented by reference TRBV5-4 and TRBJ2-2, the full variable domain reads ETGVTQSPTHLIKTRGQQVTLRCSSQSGHNTVSWYQQALGQGPQFIFQYYREEENGRGNFPPRFSGLQFPNYSSELNVNALELDDSALYLCASGPSGAHTGELFFGEGSRLTVL.

The J gene is TRBJ2-5, the V gene TRBV6-2 or TRBV6-3, with TRBD1 identical over 8 bases. CDR1 is MNHEY and CDR2 is SVGEGT in the germline V gene. V gave up 2 bases and J gave up 5 bases; unmatched junction bases: 13. This CDR3 comprises 17 residues. The CDR3 DNA reads TGTGCCAGCAGTTACGAAGCCCTGACAGGGGAAAGGGAGACCCAGTACTTC. Its translation is CASSYEALTGERETQYF.

The chain recombines TRBV7-2 with TRBJ1-4; TRBD1 matches 8 bases. The V and J ends lost 5 bases and 7 bases, in that order; junction bases with no gene match: 9. The CDR3 totals 15 residues. Germline-derived CDR1 and CDR2 are SGHTA and FQGNSA. The CDR3 DNA is TGTGCCAGCAGCGCCAACCCAGGGGGCGGTGAAAAACTGTTTTTT. This sequence encodes CASSANPGGGEKLFF.

This chain links TRBV7-9 with TRBJ1-5, with a possible D match to TRBD1 (5 bases). The CDR3 has 14 residues. The V and J ends lost 2 bases and 7 bases respectively, with 12 bases between them. The germline CDR1 and CDR2 sequences are SEHNR and FQNEAQ (reference sequence). CDR3 sequence: CASSLPGLYQPQHF. CDR3 bases: TGTGCCAGCAGCTTACCAGGGTTATACCAGCCCCAGCATTTT. Supplemented by reference TRBV7-9 and TRBJ1-5, the full variable domain reads DTGVSQNPRHKITKRGQNVTFRCDPISEHNRLYWYRQTLGQGPEFLTYFQNEAQLEKSRLLSDRFSAERPKGSFSTLEIQRTEQGDSAMYLCASSLPGLYQPQHFGDGTRLSIL.

This chain joins TRBV6-5 and TRBJ1-2, with D tentatively TRBD1 (5 bases). V gave up 2 bases and J gave up 6 bases, with 7 bases separating them. This CDR3 region has 12 residues. CDR1 is MNHEY and CDR2 is SVGAGI in the germline V gene. The CDR3 here is CASSYGGNGYTF. The CDR3 DNA reads as TGTGCCAGCAGTTACGGGGGGAATGGCTACACCTTC.

The genes are TRBV7-8 and TRBJ1-5, with 9 bases matching TRBD1. Germline values: CDR1 SGHVS, CDR2 FQNEAQ. Germline trimming cut 5 bases from V and 3 bases from J; bases unmatched to any gene: 8. This CDR3 comprises 16 residues. The chain's CDR3 is CASSAGTGTANQPQHF. The CDR3 nucleotides read TGTGCCAGCAGCGCGGGGACAGGGACGGCCAATCAGCCCCAGCATTTT.

The rearrangement joins TRBV20-1 to TRBJ2-1, with 9 bases lining up with TRBD1. Per the germline V gene, CDR1 is DFQATT and CDR2 is SNEGSKA (reference sequence). J gave up 7 bases and V 3 bases, and 7 bases lay outside the gene matches. There are 14 residues in the CDR3. CDR3 sequence reads: CSASGGQGRNEQFF. DNA for the CDR3: TGCAGTGCTAGTGGCGGACAGGGGAGGAATGAGCAGTTCTTC.

The chain has TRBV6-5 and TRBJ2-7; 8 bases map to TRBD2. The CDR3 is 15 residues long. CDR1 is MNHEY and CDR2 is SVGAGI in the germline V gene. V trimming: 7 bases; J trimming: 4 bases; junction bases outside the gene matches: 12. The CDR3 nucleotides are TGTGCCAGCACCCCCGGGGGGGGCTTAAAATACGAGCAGTACTTC. It specifies CASTPGGGLKYEQYF.

The chain carries TRBV12-3 or TRBV12-4 and TRBJ1-4, with D perhaps matching TRBD1 (5 bases). CDR3 length equals 13 residues. V lost 6 bases, J lost 10 bases, and 15 bases lay in between. The CDR3 bases are TGTGCCAGCAGCCGGGACGGAGGGAGAAAACTGTTTTTT. Translation gives CASSRDGGRKLFF.

V and J are TRBV7-9 and TRBJ1-1; D unclear. This CDR3 spans 18 amino acids. V gave up 1 base and J gave up 0 bases, with 18 bases separating them. CDR1 SEHNR and CDR2 FQNEAQ come from the germline V gene (reference sequence). The DNA for the CDR3 is TGTGCCAGCAGCTTAGTATTGGCAAATCAAATCATGAACACTGAAGCTTTCTTT. This gives the protein CASSLVLANQIMNTEAFF.

The chain has TRBV6-5 and TRBJ2-2; D is possibly TRBD1 (6 bases). Between the trimmed V and J ends, which lost 5 bases and 6 bases, there was a span of 10 bases. The length of the CDR3 is 13 residues. Per germline, CDR1 MNHEY and CDR2 SVGAGI. The CDR3 DNA follows: TGTGCCAGCAGTAGACAGGTCCCCGGGGAGCTGTTTTTT. As protein: CASSRQVPGELFF.

This clone was seen more than once but under ten times. The sample has other DNA sequences that encode this CDR3 too. The rearrangement links TRBV30 to TRBJ1-2, with unresolved D. This CDR3 is built from 12 residues. CDR1 and CDR2 from the germline V gene are GTSNPN and SVGIG (reference sequence). The V and J ends lost 3 bases and 4 bases respectively, with 9 bases between them. The CDR3 DNA reads as TGTGCCTGGAGAAACAGCCTCTATGGCTACACCTTC. It is translated as CAWRNSLYGYTF.

The rearrangement uses TRBV7-3 and TRBJ2-1; TRBD2 aligns across 8 bases. The CDR3 length is 15 residues. J gave up 7 bases and V 5 bases, and 10 bases lay outside the gene matches. Germline CDR1 and CDR2: SGHTA and FQGTGA. CDR3 region: CASSLPGGASNEQFF. The CDR3 DNA sequence: TGTGCCAGCAGCCTCCCCGGGGGGGCCTCGAATGAGCAGTTCTTC.

The chain links TRBV6-6 to TRBJ2-7, with D tentatively TRBD2 (5 bases). V shed 4 bases and J shed 2 bases, with 9 bases lying between them. The germline gives CDR1 MNHNY, CDR2 SVGAGI (reference sequence). The CDR3 is made up of 13 amino acids. The CDR3 nucleotides are TGTGCCAGCAGTTCCACTAGGACCTACGAGCAGTACTTC. Translation: CASSSTRTYEQYF.

For the CDR3, the DNA is TGTGCCAGCAGCCAACAGGGGGTGGGCTATGGCTACACCTTC. It yields the protein CASSQQGVGYGYTF. This sequence joins TRBV3-1 (or the pseudogene TRBV3-2) and TRBJ1-2, with 7 positions matching TRBD1. Unmatched junction bases numbered 4, after V lost 2 bases and J lost 4 bases. The germline CDR1 and CDR2 sequences are LGHDT and YNNKEL (reference sequence). This CDR3 spans 14 amino acids.

The rearrangement uses TRBV9 and TRBJ2-7; 13 bases fit TRBD2. Germline loops: CDR1 SGDLS, CDR2 YYNGEE. This CDR3 has 19 amino acids. The junction had 9 bases not matched to a gene; V was cut back by 0 bases and J by 0 bases. The CDR3 nucleotides read TGTGCCAGCAGCGTAGGGACTAGCGGGGGTCACACGCTCTCCTACGAGCAGTACTTC. Translation: CASSVGTSGGHTLSYEQYF.

The chain recombines TRBV6-5 with TRBJ2-3; TRBD1 matches at 10 bases. Germline V lookup: CDR1 MNHEY, CDR2 SVGAGI. V lost 6 bases and J lost 4; bases outside the gene matches: 7. The length of the CDR3 is 15 residues. The CDR3 loop reads CASRWLGTGADTQYF. CDR3 coding DNA: TGTGCCAGCAGGTGGCTGGGGACAGGGGCAGATACGCAGTATTTT.

The J gene is TRBJ2-3, the V gene TRBV27; 11 bases match TRBD2. With 4 bases clipped from V and 0 bases from J, the junction kept 15 bases outside the gene matches. There are 20 residues in the CDR3. CDR1 and CDR2 from the germline V gene are MNHEY and SMNVEV (reference sequence). CDR3 coding DNA: TGTGCCAGCAGTTCCGGGACTGAAACTAGCGGGGGCCACAGCACAGATACGCAGTATTTT. Protein product: CASSSGTETSGGHSTDTQYF.